This T cell receptor beta chain was found in a study of blood T cell repertoires in COVID-19. Study context: Italy, Spain and the United States were the sources of the convalescent and acute COVID-19 samples.

Participants had their cohort set by participant-reported clinical history. The CDR3 spans 16 residues. The trim removed 2 bases at V and 0 bases at J, leaving 4 bases unmatched. Germline lookup yields CDR1 SGHDT and CDR2 YYEEEE. Sequencing used immunoSEQ multiplex PCR; TCRdb keeps in-frame clones, though not all of them. Seen here are approximately 210,000 clones, over 75% observed once, and the top ten hold less than 8%. The sequence was obtained from a man in his thirties or forties in a cohort exposed to, infected with or recovered from COVID-19 (not recorded which). The sequencing input was PBMCs or T cells enriched from blood (not recorded which). The chain joins TRBV5-6 to TRBJ2-2; 7 bases are shared with TRBD2. DNA of the CDR3: TGTGCCAGCAGCTTCTCTAGCGGAGCGAACACCGGGGAGCTGTTTTTT. Translation: CASSFSSGANTGELFF.